Listed here is a single T cell receptor (beta chain). Its antigen specificity is not known. Per-base qualities were not stored, and no clone one base away is much larger. This sample stems from a study of early T cells in non-severe SARS-CoV-2 infection (dated by TCRdb to 2020 to 2023). Broadly, across the study: Bulk RNA from unsorted whole blood was used for TCR sequencing, so alpha and beta chains could not be paired. General conclusions and limits of the study: VDJdb matching was skewed toward anti-spike CD8 responses, so virus-specific expansions were likely underestimated and private and CD4 specificities were missed.

This was a case-control study nested in a cohort of healthcare workers in London, UK, who had nasopharyngeal swab PCR tests and blood samples taken every week. Healthcare workers were enrolled in the week of the UK lockdown, from 23 to 31 March 2020, and were followed every week for up to about 15 weeks. The library was produced with 5' RACE. Instrument used: NextSeq 500. Unique molecular identifiers were attached to individual cDNA molecules in the TCR library protocol so that sequencing error and PCR bias could be corrected. TCR alpha and beta chains were both sequenced, and the abundances of alpha and beta sequences in each sample were closely correlated with each other. Processing in the source paper ran as follows. Decombinator V4 was used to annotate TCR sequences for V gene, J gene and CDR3. Expanded TCRs were defined as changing significantly between any two time points under a Poisson model with p below 0.0001. TCR abundances were normalised to the total number of TCRs sequenced per sample and were expressed as counts per million. TRAV1-2 paired with TRAJ12, TRAJ20 or TRAJ33 defined MAIT TCRs, while TRAV10 paired with TRAJ18 defined iNKT TCRs. VDJdb, accessed 1 November 2021, was searched for CMV, EBV and SARS-CoV-2 annotated TCRs, with TCRs annotated for multiple antigens excluded. TCRdb reprocessed the public reads (quality trimming at Q25 with fastp, clone calling with MiXCR) and kept in-frame beta chains. Entries that share a CDR3 protein sequence are merged under the most common genes and DNA. For this entry, the V and J calls and clone size follow TCRdb and not the study's own pipeline. The sample table records tens of thousands of distinct CDR3 sequences; 15% to 17% of these occur just once. 9.5% to 15% of the sample is taken by the ten largest.

V gives up 6 bases and J gives up 0 bases, and the segment between their germline ends measures 9 bases. The CDR3 numbers 14 residues from cysteine through phenylalanine. Solely the CDR3 DNA is kept, with 42 bases framed from the first base. CDR1 and CDR2, looked up from the germline V gene, are MGHDK and SYGVNS. Rearrangement joined TRBV25-1 to TRBJ2-1; the D gene is possibly TRBD2, with 5 bases matching. The sequence was obtained from an adult who was a healthcare worker with PCR-confirmed SARS-CoV-2 infection or an uninfected control (not recorded which). The sample was whole blood. For the CDR3, the sequence is CASRAVSSYNEQFF. The sequenced DNA is TGTGCCAGCAGAGCGGTGAGCTCCTACAATGAGCAGTTCTTC.